This T cell receptor (beta chain) was captured by sequencing in a study of identical twins. Findings and limits, study-wide: Invariant MAIT and iNKT cells may have partly biased zero-insertion analyses. Out-of-frame alpha sequences common to twins exhibited a surplus of low generation probability.

Per the germline V gene, CDR1 is MNHNS and CDR2 is SASEGT. The CDR3 is made up of 13 amino acids. The V end was cut by 8 bases, the J end by 6 bases, with 14 bases between. One entry per CDR3 protein, called by TCRdb with MiXCR from the 5' RACE reads. The repertoire holds 200,000 to 250,000 distinct CDR3 sequences, with over 12% as singletons. The table lists this clonotype with a few counts. As yet, its antigen is unknown. The sequence derives from a woman aged 18-29 years in good health. The V gene is TRBV6-1, the J gene TRBJ1-3; maybe TRBD1 (6 bases). Sequencing used memory (CD45RO+) T cells sorted from blood. This chain's CDR3 is CASSLSGANTIYF. The CDR3 region has the DNA TGTGCCAGCTCGCTTTCAGGGGCAAACACCATATATTTT.